Included here is one T cell receptor beta chain sequence, with context. Between the trimmed V and J ends, which lost 5 bases and 5 bases, there was a span of 13 bases. Germline CDR1 is SGHTA and CDR2 is FQGNSA. This CDR3 is built from 14 residues. A second PCR, run for about 6 to 11 cycles, used a sample-barcoded 5' primer plus a J-beta primer mix. Via MiXCR, TCRdb re-called the 5' RACE reads, giving one row per CDR3 protein. Of some 780,000 distinct CDR3 sequences in the sample, roughly 50% are singletons; the top ten hold around 25%. The data derive from a study of blood T cells in healthy people across ages.

The genes are TRBV7-2 and TRBJ2-1; weak D call: TRBD2 (5 bases). The sequence derives from a man aged 35-49 years in good health. Sample: blood. This chain's CDR3 is CASSSQPGNNEQFF. CDR3 DNA sequence: TGTGCCAGCAGCAGCCAACCGGGGAACAATGAGCAGTTCTTC.